This T cell receptor (beta chain) was found in a study of cytomegalovirus exposure and HLA in healthy donors. Notes on this clone: Its antigen is as yet unknown.

Germline V gives CDR1 SQVTM, CDR2 ANQGSEA. This CDR3 has 13 residues. V was shortened by 0 bases and J by 4 bases, with 9 bases between the two germline ends. Sequencing used immunoSEQ multiplex PCR; TCRdb keeps in-frame clones, though not all of them. This table has some 150,000 clones, about 89% appearing once. Study results and limitations: A list of more than 150 TCR beta chains associated with cytomegalovirus was given. In vitro assays verified that a few CMV-associated chains recognized CMV antigens specifically. A subsequent analysis found that TCR clusters from the first cohort also tended to co-occur in the approximately 130 validation repertoires, with 90% to 95% of cluster scores above 0.

The donors were part of the roughly 120-subject validation cohort, which stood apart from the roughly 670-subject first cohort. The clonotype comes from a woman between 18 and 29 years old in good health and CMV-seropositive. The rearrangement links TRBV29-1 to TRBJ1-1; D may be TRBD1 (5 bases). Material: PBMCs. In DNA form, the CDR3 reads TGCAGCGTTGAAGACAGGGTGGGCACTGAAGCTTTCTTT. Translation gives CSVEDRVGTEAFF.